This T cell receptor beta chain was documented in a study of cytomegalovirus exposure and HLA in healthy donors (dated by TCRdb to between 2016 and 2019). A note on the overall study: In an earlier analysis of under 600 of the donors, 250 to 300 Gb of sequence data and about 110 million unique TCR beta sequences from about 179 million T cells were reported. A separate validation cohort of 90 to 150 different subjects was used in addition to the approximately 640-subject first cohort. Across around 400 genotyped donors of the cohort, an average of roughly 250,000 unique TCR beta nucleotide sequences per donor were sequenced, and roughly a sixth of those sequences were non-productive. In an earlier analysis of 587 of the donors, high-throughput TCR beta sequencing was used to judge whether each TCR beta V gene segment behaved as functional or pseudogenic. An early release that covered several hundred HLA-typed donors contained 300 to 350 gigabases of sequencing data and tens of millions of unique TCR sequences. To study patterns of TCR occurrence, a later analysis re-analyzed previously published TCR beta repertoires from hundreds of donors and added high-resolution HLA genotyping. Donor age, sex, ethnicity and CMV serostatus were compiled alongside the repertoire data. The study combined high-throughput TCR immunosequencing, statistical association of individual TCRs with disease status, and machine learning to predict cytomegalovirus infection status. HLA typing included class I and class II loci at four-digit resolution. The aim of the study was to test whether cataloging public T cell receptors could identify signatures of past pathogen exposure. Of the 300 to 450 genotyped donors, 75% to 85% were placed in the genetic ancestry cluster associated with self-reported Caucasian donors. Genome-wide SNP genotypes for about three fifths of the roughly 670 donors were used in a later genetic analysis, which treated that subset as a discovery cohort. Every discovery cohort repertoire had been produced on one sequencing platform. Because of strong linkage in the cohort, 4 to 6 DR-DQ haplotypes were treated as single units for association and clustering. The study used immunosequencing to profile the T cell repertoires of hundreds of subjects and linked those repertoires to cytomegalovirus serostatus. In the later analysis, no new phenotypic data were used to find candidate immune exposures; instead, reliance was placed on TCR beta sequences and their occurrence across donors. The number of typed donors differed by locus: about 620-630 for A, B, C, DRB1 and DQB1; some 500 for DQA1; over 600 for DPA1; and roughly 490 for DPB1. Here is what the overall study found, with its caveats: The cohort was sequenced for TCR beta chains only, and without alpha or paired-chain data the features that could be detected were limited. In both the original and validation cohorts, the classifier was reported to diagnose cytomegalovirus status with high specificity and sensitivity. In a later genetic analysis, a missense DCLRE1C variant was associated with V-gene and J-gene trimming of TCR beta chains, and the association was replicated in an independent cohort. Compared with the roughly 700-donor mean, donors in an Asian-associated ancestry cluster had fewer N-insertions in productive TCRs, according to a later genetic analysis. About 15 rarely observed V segments, including chromosome 9 orphons, were excluded from the earlier analysis of approximately 500 of the donors because counts were too low. An earlier analysis of 450 to 750 of the donors showed that most TCR beta V segments appeared in productive rearrangements either about 90% or about 30% of the time, which broadly matched IMGT annotations. According to a later analysis, TCR association rates differed among HLA loci, with DRB1 alleles showing the most associated TCRs and HLA-C alleles showing the fewest. In a later analysis, HLA-associated TCR beta chains were found to be more clonally expanded and to have lower generation probabilities than equally common non-associated chains. A group of highly shared sequence variants was considered likely to be a technical artifact of the sequencing pipeline. A further reported finding was that TCR beta sequences accurately predicted the HLA-A and HLA-B alleles for most subjects in the first cohort. Sequencing depth was assumed to be roughly uniform across donors in the presence/absence analyses, though that assumption may not hold. Correlated functional status among segregating V segments might reflect linkage disequilibrium, but an unknown experimental factor could not be ruled out. The authors suggested that the approach could potentially be extended to other disease states and immunological phenotypes. In vitro tests confirmed that a few of the cytomegalovirus-associated TCR beta chains recognize cytomegalovirus antigens. Because HLA typing was unavailable for some donors at each locus, only the typed subset was used in association tests. Across donors, most TCR sequences were observed very rarely, whereas some public TCRs were present in many individuals. CMV serostatus was the only immune exposure information available for the cohort. A later analysis found that most CMV-associated TCR beta chains appeared HLA-restricted, with HLA associations seemingly driven largely by CMV exposure. The study gave a list of roughly 150 TCR beta chains associated with cytomegalovirus. Assigning TCR associations to individual alleles was difficult when HLA alleles, especially DR and DQ, strongly co-occurred. A later analysis reported that several top co-occurrence clusters appeared linked to parvovirus B19, influenza, CMV and Epstein-Barr virus. A later analysis associated about 17,000 TCR beta sequences with specific HLA alleles at a false discovery rate of 0.05.

The cohort was made up of around 720 healthy bone marrow donors. All cohort members were sampled while nominally healthy, although unrecorded immune exposures were likely present. The donor tested CMV seropositive, placing the donor among the 310 or so seropositive members of the cohort. A peripheral blood sample was provided by each donor, and peripheral blood mononuclear cells were used for TCR beta sequencing. Genomic DNA was extracted from the blood cell samples with the Qiagen DNeasy Blood Extraction Kit. Libraries came from the immunoSEQ multiplex PCR assay. For the multiplex PCR, a mixture combining 60 forward primers for TCR Vbeta segments and 13 reverse primers for TCR Jbeta segments was used. The CDR3 region of rearranged TCR beta genes was amplified from genomic DNA by a multiplex PCR assay. The Illumina HiSeq System was used to sequence the amplified TCR beta libraries as 87-base-pair reads. The paper's data handling went like this. A later analysis counted about 82 million unique TCR beta chains across the 700 or so repertoires, and 10 million to 12 million of these chains were shared by at least two donors. Raw reads were error-corrected and collapsed into unique sequences by a nearest-neighbor algorithm in which closely related sequences were merged to remove PCR and sequencing errors. To assign V, D and J gene segments, CDR3 sequences were aligned to IMGT reference sequences. For a sequence to be retained, a match of at least six nucleotides to both a V gene segment and a J gene segment was required. A rearrangement counted as productive if the CDR3 had no stop codons and remained in frame with V and J, and every other rearrangement counted as non-productive. CDR3 was defined by IMGT convention, running from the second conserved V-encoded cysteine to the conserved J-encoded phenylalanine. The earlier analysis of a few hundred of the donors excluded any sequence lacking an unambiguous match to a single V gene segment. An earlier analysis of 587 of the donors classified V segments as functional when productive rearrangements were above 56.7% and as segregating when the standard deviation between donors was above 5%. To diagnose cytomegalovirus status from the catalog of TCR beta chain sequences, a statistical classification framework was built. A later analysis assigned V and J genes by comparing TCR nucleotide sequences with IMGT/GENE-DB human TR gene sequences. In a later analysis, CDR3 sequences and most-parsimonious VDJ recombination scenarios were assigned using the TCRdist pipeline. In a later analysis, every TCR beta chain was defined by the combination of its CDR3 amino acid sequence and its V-gene family, and reads without a unique V-gene family were dropped. In a later analysis, several hundred highly shared, low-generation-probability nucleotide sequences were removed to address suspected cross-contamination and a sequencing artifact. In a later analysis, a clonal expansion index was calculated for each public chain from normalized within-repertoire ranks of inferred template counts. A later analysis computed generation probabilities with a VDJ recombination model fitted to out-of-frame rearrangements, and checked the results against IGoR. In a later analysis, hypergeometric tests were used to score TCR-TCR, TCR-HLA and TCR-CMV co-occurrence, with a repertoire-size bias correction applied to TCR pairs. To estimate false discovery rates, a later analysis permuted the HLA or CMV assignments 20 times. A later analysis grouped co-occurring TCRs with DBSCAN, adding TCRdist sequence similarity when clustering within HLA-allele-positive subsets. For co-occurrence clustering, repertoires with fewer than 30,000 or more than 120,000 public chains were excluded, along with five repertoires with anomalous nucleotide sharing. As stored in TCRdb, this immuneACCESS dataset retains in-frame rearrangements with V and J assigned. A fraction of the clones does not appear; measured against another copy, unresolved V genes explain less than half of the discrepancy, and the remainder lacks a known reason. V and J calls plus clone size are reproduced from that table; the DNA served to infer D and trimming. For this sample the table gives 200,000 to 300,000 clones, of which 82% were detected only once. The leading ten clones occupy 5.4% of the sample.

For this clone: Its antigen is not yet known. Per-base quality was not reported, and no clone a single base away is much larger than it.

The clonotype comes from a woman between 40 and 55 years old in good health and CMV-seropositive. The sequencing sample was made of PBMCs.

The CDR3 protein: CASSPTQGYTDTQYF. The DNA sequence is given as TGTGCCAGCAGCCCTACACAGGGTTACACAGATACGCAGTATTTT. The rearrangement joined TRBV11-1 to TRBJ2-3, with a tentative D gene TRBD1 over 6 matching bases. V lost 5 bases and J lost 2 bases; the stretch between them is 14 bases long. The CDR3 runs 15 amino acids, cysteine and phenylalanine included. The retained sequence is limited to the CDR3, 45 bases, with the frame set at the first base. The germline V gene (reference sequence) provides CDR1 SGHAT and CDR2 FQDESV.